The T cell receptor (beta chain) under discussion was sequenced for a study of T cell responses to AZD1222 COVID-19 vaccine. TCRdb's table, derived via immunoSEQ multiplex PCR, lists solely in-frame clones and lacks some. The data hold 110,000 or so clones, with around 90% observed a single time. The sample in question was peripheral blood, obtained on day 0 of MenACWY control vaccination. The sequence was collected from an adult in good health.

The CDR3: CASSHRGTGEKNSPLHF. CDR3 nucleotides: TGTGCCAGCAGCCATCGGGGGACAGGGGAGAAGAATTCACCCCTCCACTTT. The V call is TRBV27, the J call TRBJ1-6; TRBD1 agrees at 10 bases. V lost 6 bases to trimming and J lost 7 bases; unmatched junction nucleotides: 12. The CDR3 loop spans 17 amino acids. Germline-derived CDR1 and CDR2 are MNHEY and SMNVEV (reference sequence).